This TCR beta chain appears in the sequencing data of a study of radiotherapy plus CTLA-4 blockade in lung cancer. There are 12 residues in the CDR3. Trimming pared 10 bases from V and 7 bases from J, leaving 14 bases between. Germline CDR1 MDHEN, CDR2 SYDVKM. The assay was immunoSEQ multiplex PCR, and TCRdb's table has in-frame clones only and misses some. The table records about 98,000 clones, approximately 85% of them present only once. The source was peripheral blood, collected from a patient treated with radiotherapy plus ipilimumab. This chain links TRBV28 with TRBJ1-5; D may be TRBD1 (5 bases). This sequence was found in a human donor with non-small cell lung cancer who had a partial response to radiotherapy plus ipilimumab. The chain's CDR3 is CATTAGSQPQHF. CDR3 nucleotide sequence: TGTGCCACCACCGCAGGGTCCCAGCCCCAGCATTTT.